The 19 T cell receptor beta chains below all came from one sample that was sequenced in a study of T cell changes during pregnancy in multiple sclerosis (dated by TCRdb to between 2018 and 2021). Library preparation employed the immunoSEQ multiplex PCR assay. The immuneACCESS repertoire file appears here via TCRdb, limited to in-frame rearrangements. These files lack a portion of the clones; in checked studies, under half of the deficit traces to unresolved V genes, and the cause of the others is not known. In this sample the table shows about 79,000 clones, 90% to 95% of which occur a single time. The ten largest clones capture approximately 0.43% of the sample. The sample in question was CD4+ T cells from peripheral blood mononuclear cells, obtained in the second trimester of pregnancy. The receptors were sampled from a female donor with multiple sclerosis, enrolled in a pregnancy study.

The rearrangement links TRBV4-3 to TRBJ1-2, with TRBD1 matching over 12 bases. The CDR3 is 15 amino acids. The ends lost 3 bases at V and 8 bases at J; junction bases unmatched: 7. Germline CDR1 reads LGHNA; CDR2 reads YSLEER. This CDR3 reads CASSHMGQGAGGYTF. Here the CDR3 DNA reads TGCGCCAGCAGCCATATGGGACAGGGGGCGGGCGGCTACACCTTC.

In nucleotides, the CDR3 is TGTGCCAGCAGCCTTACTAGCGGGCCACAAGCCGTGCAGTTCTTC. Encoded protein: CASSLTSGPQAVQFF. The chain employs TRBV7-9 and TRBJ2-1, with 9 positions matching TRBD2. This CDR3 is 15 amino acids long. V shed 5 bases and J 12 bases; nucleotides not matched to a gene: 14. CDR1 is SEHNR, CDR2 FQNEAQ, per germline (reference sequence). Together with reference TRBV7-9 and TRBJ2-1, the CDR3 gives the full variable domain: DTGVSQNPRHKITKRGQNVTFRCDPISEHNRLYWYRQTLGQGPEFLTYFQNEAQLEKSRLLSDRFSAERPKGSFSTLEIQRTEQGDSAMYLCASSLTSGPQAVQFFGPGTRLTVL.

The chain carries TRBV4-2 and TRBJ2-1, with 10 nucleotides matching TRBD2. V was pared by 4 bases and J by 9 bases, with 15 bases of the junction left unmatched. The CDR3 loop spans 17 amino acids. Germline loops: CDR1 LGHNA, CDR2 YNFKEQ. DNA of the CDR3: TGTGCCAGCAGCCCCGGCCTAGCGGGAGTAGTAGGGAGTGAGCAGTTCTTC. Residues: CASSPGLAGVVGSEQFF.

The chain couples TRBV7-2 to TRBJ2-7, with TRBD1 matching 10 bases. This CDR3 contains 15 residues. With 5 bases clipped from V and 1 base from J, the junction kept 5 bases outside the gene matches. Germline V gene data show CDR1 as SGHTA and CDR2 as FQGNSA. CDR3 residues: CASSLRQGASYEQYF. In DNA, the CDR3 is TGTGCCAGCAGCCTCCGACAGGGGGCTTCCTACGAGCAGTACTTC.

This CDR3 is CASSLGANYGYTF. The CDR3 DNA reads TGTGCCAGCAGTTTGGGAGCTAACTATGGCTACACCTTC. This chain links TRBV27 with TRBJ1-2; no firm D call. Per the germline V gene, CDR1 is MNHEY and CDR2 is SMNVEV (reference sequence). This CDR3 comprises 13 residues. V was trimmed by 3 bases and J by 0 bases, leaving 5 bases between them.

J is TRBJ2-1 and V is TRBV28; no firm D call. CDR3 length: 14 amino acids. Germline assignment: CDR1 MDHEN and CDR2 SYDVKM. V shed 5 bases and J shed 5 bases, with 13 bases lying between them. The CDR3 reads CASSQRLKHNEQFF. The CDR3 DNA is TGTGCCAGCAGTCAGCGCCTAAAGCACAATGAGCAGTTCTTC.

The CDR3 bases are TGTGCCAGCTCACCAAGGGCGGCGGGGAGCACAGATACGCAGTATTTT. Its protein is CASSPRAAGSTDTQYF. This chain uses TRBV18 with TRBJ2-3; maybe TRBD2 (6 bases). The CDR3 extends over 16 amino acids. V was trimmed by 2 bases and J by 0 bases, leaving 12 bases between them. Germline assignment: CDR1 KGHSH and CDR2 LQKENI.

CDR3 bases: TGTGCTAGTGGTTTTGGGGGGGCAACTAATGAAAAACTGTTTTTT. Residues: CASGFGGATNEKLFF. The chain is built from TRBV12-5 and TRBJ1-4; TRBD1 might be the D (5 bases). Trimming cost V 3 bases and J 0 bases, with 8 bases left between them. From germline, CDR1 is LGHNT and CDR2 FRNRAP. There are 15 residues in the CDR3.

This chain links TRBV4-2 with TRBJ1-5; weak D call: TRBD1 (6 bases). The CDR3 contains 15 residues. V was cut by 0 bases and J by 6 bases, with 12 bases left in between. Per the germline V gene, CDR1 is LGHNA and CDR2 is YNFKEQ. In nucleotides, the CDR3 is TGTGCCAGCAGCCAAGATATGGGGGCGGGTCAGCCCCAGCATTTT. Protein sequence: CASSQDMGAGQPQHF.

The V and J genes are TRBV19 and TRBJ1-1; no definite D call. Trimming removed 3 bases from V and 6 bases from J, with 8 bases in between. Germline loops: CDR1 LNHDA, CDR2 SQIVND (reference sequence). The CDR3 is made up of 12 amino acids. CDR3: CASSIGLSEAFF. In nucleotides, the CDR3 is TGTGCCAGTAGTATTGGGCTTTCTGAAGCTTTCTTT.

Written as DNA, the CDR3 is TGTGCCAGCAGTGCGCGGTATGGAAACACCATATATTTT. The encoded protein is CASSARYGNTIYF. V usage is TRBV27 and J usage is TRBJ1-3; D ambiguous. Germline-derived CDR1 and CDR2 are MNHEY and SMNVEV (reference sequence). V gave up 5 bases and J gave up 3 bases, with 8 bases separating them. The CDR3 is made up of 13 amino acids.

The V gene is TRBV18, the J gene TRBJ2-1, with D unresolved. In germline, CDR1 is KGHSH, CDR2 LQKENI. There are 13 residues in the CDR3. Trimming removed 1 base at V and 8 bases at J, with 9 bases between. CDR3 sequence: CASSPLIEDEQFF. The CDR3 DNA is TGTGCCAGCTCACCACTTATTGAGGATGAGCAGTTCTTC.

The genes are TRBV5-4 and TRBJ1-2; 7 nucleotides agree with TRBD1. The V and J ends lost 3 bases and 3 bases, in that order; junction bases with no gene match: 11. The CDR3 loop spans 16 amino acids. The germline CDR1 and CDR2 sequences are SGHNT and YYREEE (reference sequence). The CDR3 protein is CASSSPLTGIDYGYTF. CDR3 sequence (DNA): TGTGCCAGCAGCTCGCCGCTGACAGGGATTGACTATGGCTACACCTTC.

The rearrangement joins TRBV7-2 to TRBJ2-4, with 8 bases lining up with TRBD1. Germline loops: CDR1 SGHTA, CDR2 FQGNSA. The CDR3 is 15 amino acids. J lost 2 bases, V lost 5 bases, and 5 bases had no gene match. In DNA form, the CDR3 reads TGTGCCAGCAGCCGCGACAGGGGAACCAAAAACATTCAGTACTTC. Translating gives CASSRDRGTKNIQYF.

The chain has TRBV7-2 and TRBJ2-2, with a tentative D call TRBD1 (5 bases). With 2 bases removed from V and 4 bases from J, the gap between germline ends came to 5 bases. Germline V CDR1 and CDR2: SGHTA, FQGNSA. CDR3 length equals 13 residues. The CDR3 is CASSLRGTGELFF. The CDR3, as DNA: TGTGCCAGCAGCTTAAGGGGCACCGGGGAGCTGTTTTTT.

The rearrangement uses TRBV30 and TRBJ2-1; 10 positions match TRBD2. The germline V gene has CDR1 GTSNPN and CDR2 SVGIG (reference sequence). The length of the CDR3 is 12 residues. After removal of 5 bases from V and 7 bases from J, the junction contained 2 bases not matched to a gene. The CDR3 DNA is TGTGCCTGGGAACTAGCGGGAAATGAGCAGTTCTTC. Translating gives CAWELAGNEQFF.

The J gene is TRBJ2-7, the V gene TRBV5-6, with D perhaps matching TRBD2 (5 bases). Trimming removed 5 bases from V and 2 bases from J, with 23 bases in between. Germline V gene lookup returns CDR1 SGHDT and CDR2 YYEEEE. CDR3 length equals 17 residues. The CDR3 loop reads CASRLGLAQSGTYEQYF. The CDR3 DNA follows: TGTGCCAGCAGGCTAGGCCTAGCTCAAAGTGGAACCTACGAGCAGTACTTC. The whole variable domain, remainder taken from reference TRBV5-6 and TRBJ2-7, is DAGVTQSPTHLIKTRGQQVTLRCSPKSGHDTVSWYQQALGQGPQFIFQYYEEEERQRGNFPDRFSGHQFPNYSSELNVNALLLGDSALYLCASRLGLAQSGTYEQYFGPGTRLTVT.

Comment on this clone: Different DNA sequences within this sample yield the same CDR3. CDR3 nucleotide sequence: TGTGCCAGCAGCTCCAGCTACGAGCAGTACTTC. Residues: CASSSSYEQYF. The rearrangement links TRBV11-3 to TRBJ2-7; D not certain. The CDR3 has 11 amino acids. V was cut by 4 bases and J by 3 bases, with 4 bases left in between. The germline CDR1 and CDR2 sequences are SGHNT and YENEEA.

J is TRBJ2-7 and V is TRBV18; 8 bases align to TRBD1. Germline V lookup: CDR1 KGHSH, CDR2 LQKENI. The CDR3 is 14 residues long. V gave up 6 bases and J gave up 2 bases; unmatched junction bases: 6. CDR3 residues: CASSPGQVPYEQYF. CDR3 in DNA: TGTGCCAGCTCCCCGGGACAGGTTCCCTACGAGCAGTACTTC.